The entry below gives a single T cell receptor beta chain sequence along with its context. Its target is not known. This entry comes from a study of cytomegalovirus exposure and HLA in healthy donors. At sampling all donors were nominally healthy, likely with unrecorded immune exposures. The PCR contained 60 Vbeta and 13 Jbeta primers. The table came from immunoSEQ multiplex PCR; TCRdb's copy has only in-frame clones and leaves some out. The sample consists of about 190,000 clones, more than 75% of them appearing once. Points from the study as a whole: A prior analysis recorded that most TCR beta V segments were productive about 90% or about 30% of the time. Upon later analysis, TCR association rates were observed to vary by HLA locus, being highest for DRB1 and lowest for HLA-C.

V was cut by 6 bases and J by 2 bases, with 8 bases left in between. The germline gives CDR1 KGHSH, CDR2 LQKENI. The length of the CDR3 is 13 residues. The sequenced sample consisted of PBMCs. The chain uses TRBV18 and TRBJ1-3; D unresolved. The source is a woman in her 50s in good health and CMV-seronegative. CDR3 protein: CASSSGAGNTIYF. In DNA, the CDR3 is TGTGCCAGCTCGTCGGGTGCTGGAAACACCATATATTTT. The complete variable domain, with remaining parts taken from reference TRBV18 and TRBJ1-3, reads NAGVMQNPRHLVRRRGQEARLRCSPMKGHSHVYWYRQLPEEGLKFMVYLQKENIIDESGMPKERFSAEFPKEGPSILRIQQVVRGDSAAYFCASSSGAGNTIYFGEGSWLTVV.